The 16 T cell receptor beta chains below were found in one sample sequenced in a study of cytomegalovirus exposure and HLA in healthy donors (dated by TCRdb to about 2017). The library came from the immunoSEQ multiplex PCR assay. For the multiplex PCR, a mixture combining 60 forward primers for TCR Vbeta segments and 13 reverse primers for TCR Jbeta segments was used. TCRdb holds this immuneACCESS table with in-frame rearrangements only. Some clones are missing; in checked studies, unresolved V genes explain under half, and the rest has no known cause. In this sample the table shows about 170,000 clones, approximately 84% of which occur a single time. The ten largest clones add up to about 4.4% of the sample. Material: PBMCs. The source of these receptors is a woman aged 50 to 60 in good health and CMV-seropositive.

The chain joins TRBV5-1 to TRBJ1-1, with D possibly matching TRBD1 (5 bases). From germline, CDR1 is SGHRS and CDR2 YFSETQ. The CDR3 is 16 residues long. Trimming left V 2 bases short and J 1 base short, with 15 bases between. CDR3 amino acids: CASSLWGDLTNTEAFF. DNA of the CDR3: TGCGCCAGCAGCTTATGGGGGGACCTTACGAACACTGAAGCTTTCTTT.

The rearrangement links TRBV7-3 to TRBJ2-5; D is undetermined. V was cut by 2 bases and J by 4 bases, with 8 bases left in between. This CDR3 is 13 amino acids long. Germline V lookup: CDR1 SGHTA, CDR2 FQGTGA. The CDR3 sequence: CASSLGSRETQYF. The CDR3 DNA follows: TGTGCCAGCAGCTTAGGGTCTAGAGAGACCCAGTACTTC.

This clone occurred once. Germline and junction disagree at one end, which may indicate a read error. The V gene is TRBV15, the J gene TRBJ2-1, with TRBD1 matching 7 bases. The CDR3 extends over 12 amino acids. The germline V gene encodes CDR1 LNHNV and CDR2 YYDKDF (reference sequence). For the CDR3, the DNA is TGTGCCACCAGCATGCGGACAGGTCTTTCGCTCTTC. Its translation: CATSMRTGLSLF.

The rearrangement links TRBV6-6 to TRBJ2-2; D not certain. This CDR3 has 12 amino acids. Germline-derived CDR1 and CDR2 are MNHNY and SVGAGI (reference sequence). Trimming removed 6 bases from V and 7 bases from J, with 9 bases in between. The CDR3 region has the DNA TGTGCCAGCAGACGGTACCGCGGGGAGCTGTTTTTT. Translated: CASRRYRGELFF.

V is TRBV30 and J is TRBJ2-3; 9 bases are a match to TRBD2. The CDR3 loop spans 19 amino acids. Germline V gene lookup returns CDR1 GTSNPN and CDR2 SVGIG (reference sequence). V lost 0 bases to trimming and J lost 1 base; unmatched junction nucleotides: 14. The CDR3 bases are TGTGCCTGGAGTGTACAGTCCGTGTCGGCTAGCGGGGGCACAGATACGCAGTATTTT. Translation gives CAWSVQSVSASGGTDTQYF.

The rearrangement uses TRBV11-3 and TRBJ2-4, with D perhaps TRBD2 (6 bases). This CDR3 region has 13 residues. Looked up from germline, CDR1 is SGHNT and CDR2 is YENEEA. Trimming left V 5 bases short and J 7 bases short, with 12 bases between. The CDR3 DNA follows: TGTGCCAGCAGCCTGAGGAGGGAGAACATTCAGTACTTC. The encoded protein is CASSLRRENIQYF. Full variable domain (rest looked up from reference TRBV11-3 and TRBJ2-4): EAGVVQSPRYKIIEKKQPVAFWCNPISGHNTLYWYLQNLGQGPELLIRYENEEAVDDSQLPKDRFSAERLKGVDSTLKIQPAELGDSAVYLCASSLRRENIQYFGAGTRLSVL.

The chain combines TRBV7-9 with TRBJ2-5, with a weak D call TRBD2 (5 bases). The CDR3 totals 12 residues. Trimming cost V 8 bases and J 2 bases, with 9 bases left between them. Germline V gene sequence: CDR1 SEHNR, CDR2 FQNEAQ (reference sequence). CDR3 DNA sequence: TGTGCCAGCCGGGGTGGTCAAGAGACCCAGTACTTC. This gives the protein CASRGGQETQYF.

The chain is built from TRBV6-6 and TRBJ2-5, with TRBD2 matching over 9 bases. The J call may not be correct, given that the DNA end is closer to TRBJ2-7. The germline V gene encodes CDR1 MNHNY and CDR2 SVGAGI (reference sequence). The CDR3 loop spans 16 amino acids. As DNA, the CDR3 is TGTGCCAGCAGTTCGAAGAGACTAGCGGTCTCCTACGAGCAGTACTTC. This gives the protein CASSSKRLAVSYEQYF.

The genes are TRBV28 and TRBJ2-7, with 11 bases lining up with TRBD1. The CDR3 covers 14 residues. The trim removed 6 bases at V and 6 bases at J, leaving 7 bases unmatched. Germline V gives CDR1 MDHEN, CDR2 SYDVKM. The CDR3: CASSGTGGFGEQYF. The DNA for the CDR3 is TGTGCCAGCAGCGGGACAGGGGGATTCGGCGAGCAGTACTTC.

The chain is built from TRBV6-1 and TRBJ2-5; TRBD1 matches 10 bases. This CDR3 is built from 12 residues. Germline lookup yields CDR1 MNHNS and CDR2 SASEGT. V was clipped by 8 bases and J by 7 bases; unmatched bases: 4. For the CDR3, the DNA is TGTGCCAGCCGACAGGGGGCTGGGACCCAGTACTTC. It is translated as CASRQGAGTQYF.

The gene calls are TRBV6-4 and TRBJ2-5, with 8 positions matching TRBD2. In germline, CDR1 is MRHNA, CDR2 SNTAGT. V was clipped by 5 bases and J by 1 base; unmatched bases: 6. The length of the CDR3 is 15 residues. As DNA, the CDR3 is TGTGCCAGCAGTTTAAGCGGGGGAACCCAAGAGACCCAGTACTTC. This gives the protein CASSLSGGTQETQYF.

The chain joins TRBV7-9 to TRBJ2-2; no clear D gene. The V end lost 1 base, the J end lost 4 bases, and 13 bases lay between the germline ends. The CDR3 runs to 16 residues. Germline lookup yields CDR1 SEHNR and CDR2 FQNEAQ (reference sequence). In DNA form, the CDR3 reads TGTGCCAGCAGCTTAGAGTTGAGCGCTTCCACCGGGGAGCTGTTTTTT. Protein: CASSLELSASTGELFF.

This clone appeared a few times. V usage is TRBV7-2 and J usage is TRBJ2-7; TRBD1 aligns across 9 bases. CDR3 length equals 15 residues. The V segment lost 2 bases and the J segment 5 bases; nucleotides outside the gene matches: 7. CDR1 is SGHTA and CDR2 is FQGNSA in the germline V gene. Here the CDR3 reads CASSLPTGGSHEQYF. CDR3 nucleotides: TGTGCCAGCAGCTTACCGACAGGGGGTAGCCACGAGCAGTACTTC.

The chain combines TRBV7-2 with TRBJ2-7; 9 bases agree with TRBD1. After removal of 3 bases from V and 3 bases from J, the junction contained 9 bases not matched to a gene. This CDR3 is 16 amino acids long. Per the germline V gene, CDR1 is SGHTA and CDR2 is FQGNSA. CDR3 sequence reads: CASSFRGGTGIYEQYF. CDR3 sequence (DNA): TGTGCCAGCAGCTTTAGGGGGGGGACAGGGATCTACGAGCAGTACTTC. The whole variable domain, remainder taken from reference TRBV7-2 and TRBJ2-7, is GAGVSQSPSNKVTEKGKDVELRCDPISGHTALYWYRQSLGQGLEFLIYFQGNSAPDKSGLPSDRFSAERTGGSVSTLTIQRTQQEDSAVYLCASSFRGGTGIYEQYFGPGTRLTVT.

The chain carries TRBV27 and TRBJ1-5; 7 bases match TRBD1. J gave up 4 bases and V 6 bases, and 12 bases lay outside the gene matches. Germline CDR1 and CDR2: MNHEY and SMNVEV (reference sequence). This CDR3 comprises 16 residues. CDR3 sequence reads: CASSSDFPGGNQPQHF. CDR3 bases: TGTGCCAGCAGCTCCGATTTTCCAGGGGGTAATCAGCCCCAGCATTTT.

This clone was recorded only once. The chain carries TRBV18 and TRBJ2-3, with 7 bases fitting TRBD2. V dropped 1 base and J dropped 0; count of bases not matched to a gene: 4. The CDR3 totals 16 residues. The germline V gene encodes CDR1 KGHSH and CDR2 LQKENI. CDR3 nucleotides: TGTGCCAGCTCACCACGGCGGGAGTACAGCACAGATACGCAGTATTTT. Translation: CASSPRREYSTDTQYF.